Shown below are 31 T cell receptor beta chains from a single sample sequenced in a study of control samples from healthy donors and cancer patients. This table comes from immunoSEQ multiplex PCR, and its TCRdb copy is limited to in-frame clones, with some not included. The repertoire has about 160,000 clones, 94% of them found once; the top ten carry 14%. The sample taken for sequencing was PBMCs. These receptors all come from a man aged 55-75 years with colorectal cancer.

The V and J genes are TRBV5-8 and TRBJ1-4; 7 bases align to TRBD1. The CDR3 runs to 16 residues. V lost 4 bases to trimming and J lost 7 bases; unmatched junction nucleotides: 13. Germline CDR1 SGHTS, CDR2 YDEGEE. CDR3 amino acids: CASSPRQGSAFEKLFF. As DNA, the CDR3 is TGTGCCAGCAGCCCGAGACAGGGTAGCGCGTTTGAAAAACTGTTTTTT.

This rearrangement joins TRBV19 to TRBJ1-1; 7 nucleotides align to TRBD1. The CDR3 consists of 14 residues. The V gene end was trimmed by 6 bases and the J gene end by 0 bases; junction bases not matched to a gene: 4. Germline CDR1 LNHDA, CDR2 SQIVND (reference sequence). CDR3 amino acids: CASSDREMNTEAFF. CDR3 in DNA: TGTGCCAGTAGCGACAGGGAAATGAACACTGAAGCTTTCTTT.

This chain joins TRBV5-3 and TRBJ1-3; D is perhaps TRBD1 (5 bases). TRBV5-3 qualifies as an ORF whose function is uncertain. The V end was cut by 5 bases, the J end by 2 bases, with 20 bases between. The CDR3 extends over 17 amino acids. CDR3 coding DNA: TGTGCCAGAAGTTCTGATCCGGGGCCTCACCCTGGAAACACCATATATTTT. It translates to CARSSDPGPHPGNTIYF.

The chain combines TRBV7-9 with TRBJ2-5, with a possible D match to TRBD1 (5 bases). The CDR3 covers 14 residues. Trimming took off 5 bases at V and 1 base at J, with 11 bases between the two ends. Germline V lookup: CDR1 SEHNR, CDR2 FQNEAQ (reference sequence). The CDR3 spells CASSLYRTQETQYF. The CDR3 DNA reads TGTGCCAGCAGCCTATACAGGACCCAAGAGACCCAGTACTTC.

This chain joins TRBV3-1 (or the pseudogene TRBV3-2) and TRBJ1-2; D ambiguous. Germline V gene sequence: CDR1 LGHDT, CDR2 YNNKEL (reference sequence). CDR3 size: 14 residues. V was clipped by 2 bases and J by 6 bases, with 13 bases between them. The CDR3 nucleotides read TGTGCCAGCAGCCAACTCTCGGGGAGGGATGGCTACACCTTC. This codes for CASSQLSGRDGYTF.

The chain links TRBV5-6 to TRBJ1-1; a weak D match, TRBD1 (6 bases). Looked up from germline, CDR1 is SGHDT and CDR2 is YYEEEE. The germline V and J ends were trimmed by 0 bases and 4 bases, with 16 bases remaining between them. The CDR3 runs to 16 residues. CDR3 region: CASSLAASGVGTEAFF. The CDR3 DNA reads as TGTGCCAGCAGCTTGGCCGCATCAGGGGTGGGCACTGAAGCTTTCTTT.

The J gene is TRBJ2-1, the V gene TRBV12-3 or TRBV12-4, with D unclear. V lost 7 bases to trimming and J lost 5 bases, with 12 bases between them. The CDR3 runs to 13 residues. CDR3 protein: CASIQDGNNEQFF. The CDR3 DNA sequence: TGTGCCAGCATTCAAGACGGAAACAATGAGCAGTTCTTC.

The chain combines TRBV30 with TRBJ2-2, with a weak D call TRBD1 (6 bases). The CDR3 has 15 residues. Germline CDR1 and CDR2: GTSNPN and SVGIG (reference sequence). The V gene lost 3 bases and the J gene lost 1 base, with 12 bases spanning the gap. This chain's CDR3 is CAWRYEGVNTGELFF. CDR3 in DNA: TGTGCCTGGAGATATGAGGGGGTGAACACCGGGGAGCTGTTTTTT.

The genes are TRBV6-5 and TRBJ2-1; the D call may be TRBD1 or TRBD2 (5 bases each). CDR1 is MNHEY and CDR2 is SVGAGI in the germline V gene. V was trimmed by 5 bases and J by 8 bases, leaving 16 bases between them. CDR3 length: 14 residues. This chain's CDR3 is CASSQLIGDDEQFF. Written as DNA, the CDR3 is TGTGCCAGCAGTCAGTTGATCGGGGACGATGAGCAGTTCTTC.

The chain employs TRBV9 and TRBJ1-2; D uncertain. This CDR3 region has 14 residues. With 5 bases removed from V and 5 bases from J, the gap between germline ends came to 16 bases. Germline CDR1 reads SGDLS; CDR2 reads YYNGEE. CDR3 coding DNA: TGTGCCAGCAGTCTCAGACCCGGGATGTATGGCTACACCTTC. Translation: CASSLRPGMYGYTF. The complete variable domain, with remaining parts taken from reference TRBV9 and TRBJ1-2, reads DSGVTQTPKHLITATGQRVTLRCSPRSGDLSVYWYQQSLDQGLQFLIQYYNGEERAKGNILERFSAQQFPDLHSELNLSSLELGDSALYFCASSLRPGMYGYTFGSGTRLTVV.

This chain uses TRBV20-1 with TRBJ2-7, with TRBD2 matching 12 bases. The germline CDR1 and CDR2 sequences are DFQATT and SNEGSKA (reference sequence). There are 16 residues in the CDR3. J was trimmed by 1 base and V by 3 bases; bases with no gene match: 7. CDR3 region: CSASSSGGAYSYEQYF. CDR3 sequence (DNA): TGCAGTGCTAGTTCTAGCGGGGGGGCCTATTCCTACGAGCAGTACTTC.

The gene calls are TRBV19 and TRBJ1-5, with D hard to call. Trimming cost V 5 bases and J 2 bases, with 16 bases left between them. The CDR3 spans 16 residues. CDR1 and CDR2 from the germline V gene are LNHDA and SQIVND (reference sequence). The CDR3 spells CASSQAPERGNQPQHF. In DNA, the CDR3 is TGTGCCAGTAGTCAGGCTCCTGAGCGAGGCAATCAGCCCCAGCATTTT.

For this clone: The same CDR3 is also encoded by other DNA sequences in this sample. The rearrangement joins TRBV7-2 to TRBJ2-3; D is unresolved. Trimming took 5 bases from V and 3 from J, leaving 9 bases between them. This CDR3 spans 13 amino acids. CDR1 is SGHTA, CDR2 FQGNSA, per germline. This CDR3 reads CASSLVGTDTQYF. The CDR3 coding sequence is TGTGCCAGCAGCCTAGTGGGGACAGATACGCAGTATTTT.

This chain joins TRBV6-5 and TRBJ1-1; TRBD1 aligns across 10 bases. CDR3 length: 14 amino acids. Germline V lookup: CDR1 MNHEY, CDR2 SVGAGI. V lost 6 bases, J lost 4 bases, and 5 bases stayed unmatched. In DNA, the CDR3 is TGTGCCAGCAGGGTGGGACAGGGGAGCACTGAAGCTTTCTTT. This sequence encodes CASRVGQGSTEAFF.

This chain joins TRBV11-2 and TRBJ1-6; tentative D call: TRBD1 (5 bases). Looked up from germline, CDR1 is SGHAT and CDR2 is FQNNGV. The CDR3 sequence is 16 residues long. V was pared by 4 bases and J by 0 bases, with 10 bases between. The CDR3 reads CASSSTAFSYNSPLHF. The CDR3 DNA is TGTGCCAGCAGCTCGACAGCCTTCTCCTATAATTCACCCCTCCACTTT.

This clone was observed once. The V gene is TRBV18, the J gene TRBJ1-1, with D possibly matching TRBD1 (6 bases). Germline V gene data show CDR1 as KGHSH and CDR2 as LQKENI. The CDR3 loop spans 12 amino acids. V was pared by 5 bases and J by 7 bases, with 11 bases between. The chain's CDR3 is CASSGQGFEAFF. CDR3 nucleotides: TGTGCCAGCTCAGGCCAGGGGTTTGAAGCTTTCTTT.

The genes are TRBV21-1 and TRBJ1-1. TRBV21-1 is listed as a pseudogene. This CDR3 is 14 amino acids long. The CDR3 sequence: CASPGGTLNTEAFF. The CDR3 coding sequence is TGTGCCAGCCCCGGTGGCACCTTGAACACTGAAGCTTTCTTT.

Here the CDR3 DNA reads TGTGCCAGCAGCGTAGCGGGCGGGGGGATCAATGAGCAGTTCTTC. This encodes CASSVAGGGINEQFF. The chain employs TRBV9 and TRBJ2-1, with 8 nucleotides matching TRBD2. Germline values: CDR1 SGDLS, CDR2 YYNGEE. J gave up 6 bases and V 0 bases, and 5 bases lay outside the gene matches. The CDR3 spans 15 residues.

As concerns this clone: Other DNA sequences in this specimen translate into the identical CDR3. This chain links TRBV7-9 with TRBJ1-5; no clear D. Looked up from germline, CDR1 is SEHNR and CDR2 is FQNEAQ (reference sequence). Trimming shortened V by 2 bases and J by 0 bases, and 5 bases separated the two germline ends. CDR3 length: 14 residues. The CDR3 here is CASSLQGSNQPQHF. In DNA form, the CDR3 reads TGTGCCAGCAGCTTACAAGGTAGCAATCAGCCCCAGCATTTT.

CDR3 protein: CASRRTSGEYEQYF. Here the CDR3 DNA reads TGTGCCAGCAGGAGGACTAGCGGGGAGTACGAGCAGTACTTC. The chain employs TRBV7-2 and TRBJ2-7; 12 nucleotides align to TRBD2. J gave up 4 bases and V 6 bases, and 4 bases lay outside the gene matches. The CDR3 consists of 14 residues. The germline gives CDR1 SGHTA, CDR2 FQGNSA.

The chain combines TRBV25-1 with TRBJ2-1; D perhaps matches TRBD1 (6 bases). The V end was cut by 3 bases, the J end by 0 bases, with 6 bases between. The CDR3 loop spans 14 amino acids. Germline V gene sequence: CDR1 MGHDK, CDR2 SYGVNS. The CDR3 nucleotides read TGTGCCAGCAGTGAGACAGGCTCCTACAATGAGCAGTTCTTC. It specifies CASSETGSYNEQFF. The variable domain in full, with the rest retrieved from reference TRBV25-1 and TRBJ2-1, is EADIYQTPRYLVIGTGKKITLECSQTMGHDKMYWYQQDPGMELHLIHYSYGVNSTEKGDLSSESTVSRIRTEHFPLTLESARPSHTSQYLCASSETGSYNEQFFGPGTRLTVL.

The genes are TRBV5-1 and TRBJ2-1, with D possibly TRBD1 on 6 matching bases. Trimming cost V 0 bases and J 3 bases, with 10 bases left between them. The length of the CDR3 is 15 residues. Per the germline V gene, CDR1 is SGHRS and CDR2 is YFSETQ. This chain's CDR3 is CASSLGGQVYNEQFF. The CDR3 DNA reads as TGCGCCAGCAGCTTGGGGGGGCAGGTCTACAATGAGCAGTTCTTC.

The gene calls are TRBV18 and TRBJ2-3, with a weak D call TRBD2 (5 bases). The germline V and J ends were trimmed by 4 bases and 2 bases, with 13 bases remaining between them. From germline, CDR1 is KGHSH and CDR2 LQKENI. The CDR3 is 15 residues long. The CDR3 bases are TGTGCCAGCTCACGAGGGCCAGGCCTCACAGATACGCAGTATTTT. Translating gives CASSRGPGLTDTQYF.

Points on this clone: Other DNA variants within this sample encode the same CDR3. The genes are TRBV3-1 (or the pseudogene TRBV3-2) and TRBJ1-2, with D perhaps TRBD1 (5 bases). The CDR3 runs to 14 residues. Germline CDR1 LGHDT, CDR2 YNNKEL (reference sequence). Trimming removed 0 bases from V and 8 bases from J, with 13 bases in between. The CDR3 region has the DNA TGTGCCAGCAGCCAAGATGTAGGGGTCCGAGGCTACACCTTC. Its protein is CASSQDVGVRGYTF.

This rearrangement joins TRBV2 to TRBJ1-2; D unclear. The V gene lost 1 base and the J gene lost 7 bases, with 10 bases spanning the gap. Germline loops: CDR1 SNHLY, CDR2 FYNNEI. The CDR3 is 13 residues long. The CDR3 region has the DNA TGTGCCAGCAGTGAAGTTCGGGGATCTGGCTACACCTTC. Encoded protein: CASSEVRGSGYTF. Full variable domain (rest looked up from reference TRBV2 and TRBJ1-2): EPEVTQTPSHQVTQMGQEVILRCVPISNHLYFYWYRQILGQKVEFLVSFYNNEISEKSEIFDDQFSVERPDGSNFTLKIRSTKLEDSAMYFCASSEVRGSGYTFGSGTRLTVV.

The gene calls are TRBV30 and TRBJ1-2; TRBD1 matches 8 bases. CDR3 length equals 14 residues. Per germline, CDR1 GTSNPN and CDR2 SVGIG (reference sequence). The V and J ends lost 4 bases and 5 bases, in that order; junction bases with no gene match: 9. The CDR3 spells CAWTRDRREYGYTF. CDR3 sequence (DNA): TGTGCCTGGACCCGGGACAGGCGTGAATATGGCTACACCTTC.

The rearrangement joins TRBV6-2 or TRBV6-3 to TRBJ1-2; no reliable D call. The CDR3 spans 15 residues. The V end lost 5 bases, the J end lost 5 bases, and 18 bases lay between the germline ends. From germline, CDR1 is MNHEY and CDR2 SVGEGT. In DNA form, the CDR3 reads TGTGCCAGCAGTGGAGGGTTACGAGATTGGTATGGCTACACCTTC. Protein: CASSGGLRDWYGYTF.

This sequence joins TRBV11-2 and TRBJ1-6; 10 bases are a match to TRBD1. The germline V gene has CDR1 SGHAT and CDR2 FQNNGV. This CDR3 is 14 amino acids long. The junction had 4 bases not matched to a gene; V was cut back by 6 bases and J by 8 bases. The CDR3 nucleotides read TGTGCCAGCAGGGGGGGGACAGGGGATTCACCCCTCCACTTT. It specifies CASRGGTGDSPLHF.

The chain has TRBV9 and TRBJ2-3, with D unresolved. CDR1 and CDR2 (germline): SGDLS, YYNGEE. CDR3 length: 13 residues. Trimming cost V 0 bases and J 5 bases, with 7 bases left between them. CDR3 region: CASSVAGRDTQYF. The DNA of the CDR3 is TGTGCCAGCAGCGTAGCTGGACGAGATACGCAGTATTTT.

The chain has TRBV30 and TRBJ1-2, with TRBD1 matching 8 bases. The CDR3 is 13 residues long. The V segment lost 6 bases and the J segment 4 bases; nucleotides outside the gene matches: 7. Germline CDR1 is GTSNPN and CDR2 is SVGIG (reference sequence). CDR3 nucleotides: TGTGCCTGCCCCCGGGACAGGATCTATGGCTACACCTTC. Its protein is CACPRDRIYGYTF.

The chain recombines TRBV9 with TRBJ2-1, with 8 positions matching TRBD2. V was pared by 1 base and J by 9 bases, with 15 bases of the junction left unmatched. Germline CDR1 SGDLS, CDR2 YYNGEE. The CDR3 extends over 17 amino acids. CDR3 residues: CASSVNSLSGEKGEQFF. DNA for the CDR3: TGTGCCAGCAGCGTAAACTCACTTAGCGGGGAGAAGGGTGAGCAGTTCTTC.